The clone carrying this T cell receptor (beta chain) has a handful of counts. This sample was taken from a study of OX40 agonist ivuxolimab in advanced cancers. Trimming shortened V by 6 bases and J by 3 bases, and 17 bases separated the two germline ends. The CDR3 has 15 residues. Germline V gives CDR1 LGHNA, CDR2 YNFKEQ. TCRdb's copy holds only in-frame clones and misses some; the assay was immunoSEQ multiplex PCR. The sample lists roughly 75,000 clones; roughly 85% were seen once. The specimen was CD4+ or CD8+ T cells sorted from blood, collected in a trial of the OX40 agonist ivuxolimab. This TCR was recovered from an adult with an advanced solid tumor such as melanoma, head and neck, liver or kidney cancer. The chain links TRBV4-2 to TRBJ1-1, with a tentative D call TRBD1 (5 bases). CDR3 nucleotide sequence: TGTGCCAGCAGTCTAGGTAGGGGTGTTGACACTGAAGCTTTCTTT. It translates to CASSLGRGVDTEAFF.